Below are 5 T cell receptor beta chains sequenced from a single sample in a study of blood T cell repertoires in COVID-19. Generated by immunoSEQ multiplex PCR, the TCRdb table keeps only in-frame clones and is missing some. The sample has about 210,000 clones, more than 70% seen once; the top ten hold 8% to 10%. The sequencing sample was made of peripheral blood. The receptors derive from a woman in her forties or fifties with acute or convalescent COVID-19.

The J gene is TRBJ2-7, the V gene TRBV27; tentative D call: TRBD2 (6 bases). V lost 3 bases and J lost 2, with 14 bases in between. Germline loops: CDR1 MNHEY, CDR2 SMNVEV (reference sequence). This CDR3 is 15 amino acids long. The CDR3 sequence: CASSLEGPDAYEQYF. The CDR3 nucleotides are TGTGCCAGCAGTTTGGAGGGGCCCGACGCCTACGAGCAGTACTTC.

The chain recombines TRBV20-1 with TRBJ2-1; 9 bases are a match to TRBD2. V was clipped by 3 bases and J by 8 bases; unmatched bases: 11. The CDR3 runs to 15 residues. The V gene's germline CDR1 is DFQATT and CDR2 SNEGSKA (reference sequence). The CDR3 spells CSASSQAGGRYEQFF. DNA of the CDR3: TGCAGTGCTAGTTCTCAAGCGGGAGGTCGCTATGAGCAGTTCTTC.

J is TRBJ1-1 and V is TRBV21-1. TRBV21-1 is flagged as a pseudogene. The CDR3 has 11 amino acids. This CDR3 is CASEVWVEAFF. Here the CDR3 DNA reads TGTGCCAGCGAGGTCTGGGTAGAAGCTTTCTTT.

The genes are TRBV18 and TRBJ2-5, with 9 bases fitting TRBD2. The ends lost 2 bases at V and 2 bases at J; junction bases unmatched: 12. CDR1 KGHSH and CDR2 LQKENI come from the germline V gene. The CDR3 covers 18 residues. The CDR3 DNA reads TGTGCCAGCTCACCATCGCTTACCGGGACTAGCTATCAAGAGACCCAGTACTTC. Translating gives CASSPSLTGTSYQETQYF.

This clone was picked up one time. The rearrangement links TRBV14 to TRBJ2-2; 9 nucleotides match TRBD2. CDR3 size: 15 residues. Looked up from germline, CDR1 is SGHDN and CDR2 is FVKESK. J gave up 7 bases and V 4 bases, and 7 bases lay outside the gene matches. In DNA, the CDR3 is TGTGCCAGCAGCCCTCAAGCGGGAGGTCACGGGGAGCTGTTTTTT. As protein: CASSPQAGGHGELFF.